This is a list of T cell receptor beta chains from one sample in a study of CD8 T cells in Susac syndrome. Each CDR3 protein is one row after TCRdb ran MiXCR on the immunoSEQ multiplex PCR reads. The table includes roughly 180,000 distinct CDR3 sequences, about 93% detected once. The sample was CD4+ T cells from PBMCs. The receptors were sampled from a human donor with Susac syndrome. The CDR3 runs from the conserved cysteine through the conserved F or W. The D gene is left open where the match is weak. Size is omitted from some rows. Given values are once, few, many or a class for expanded clones.

d_call	j_call	clone_size	v_call	cdr3_aa	cdr3_nt
.	TRBJ1-4	.	TRBV2	CASSEGTGREKLFF	TGTGCCAGCAGTGAGGGAACAGGTCGCGAAAAACTGTTTTTT
TRBD2	TRBJ2-7	.	TRBV28	CASSRGLAGHYEQYF	TGTGCCAGCAGTAGAGGACTAGCGGGTCACTACGAGCAGTACTTC
.	TRBJ2-1	.	TRBV7-8	CASSLAGSNEQFF	TGTGCCAGCAGCTTAGCAGGATCCAATGAGCAGTTCTTC
TRBD2	TRBJ2-5	.	TRBV7-2	CASSWEGLPQETQYF	TGTGCCAGCAGCTGGGAGGGACTCCCTCAAGAGACCCAGTACTTC
.	TRBJ1-1	once	TRBV7-9	CASSGTLTGTEAFF	TGTGCCAGCAGCGGGACTCTAACCGGGACTGAAGCTTTCTTT
TRBD2	TRBJ2-7	.	TRBV20-1	CSASLGGSYEQYF	TGCAGTGCTAGTTTGGGCGGGAGCTACGAGCAGTACTTC
.	TRBJ1-1	once	TRBV20-1	CSARLLGSSIWDTEAFF	TGCAGTGCTAGACTTTTGGGATCAAGTATCTGGGACACTGAAGCTTTCTTT
TRBD1	TRBJ1-5	.	TRBV20-1	CSARPGTGDNQPQHF	TGCAGTGCTAGACCCGGGACAGGGGACAATCAGCCCCAGCATTTT
.	TRBJ1-1	.	TRBV18	CASSPPETEAFF	TGTGCCAGCTCACCGCCCGAAACTGAAGCTTTCTTT
TRBD2	TRBJ2-7	.	TRBV30	CAWSSTSGIYVQYF	TGTGCCTGGAGTTCGACTAGCGGGATATATGTGCAGTACTTC
.	TRBJ2-4	.	TRBV20-1	CSARGPLTTTVKNIQYF	TGCAGTGCTAGAGGTCCCCTAACTACCACAGTCAAAAACATTCAGTACTTC
.	TRBJ2-7	.	TRBV28	CASSLSRTGMQYF	TGTGCCAGCAGTTTAAGCCGGACTGGGATGCAGTACTTC
TRBD2	TRBJ2-3	.	TRBV27	CASSPIAGLDTQYF	TGTGCCAGCAGTCCCATAGCGGGATTGGATACGCAGTATTTT
.	TRBJ1-1	.	TRBV28	CASSFWTVNMNTEAFF	TGTGCCAGCAGTTTCTGGACAGTAAATATGAACACTGAAGCTTTCTTT
TRBD1	TRBJ1-4	.	TRBV15	CATSTRTGGAEKLFF	TGTGCCACCAGCACACGGACAGGCGGGGCGGAAAAACTGTTTTTT
TRBD2	TRBJ2-7	.	TRBV5-1	CASQLGTSGGSEQYF	TGCGCCAGCCAACTCGGGACTAGCGGGGGGAGCGAGCAGTACTTC
.	TRBJ1-5	.	TRBV4-2	CASSQGDRIQISQPQHF	TGTGCCAGCAGCCAAGGTGATCGCATCCAGATAAGTCAGCCCCAGCATTTT
TRBD1	TRBJ1-2	.	TRBV7-2	CASTRLPGQLGYTF	TGTGCCAGCACGCGACTCCCGGGACAGTTAGGCTACACCTTC
.	TRBJ2-5	.	TRBV7-9	CASSHEGRQETQYF	TGTGCCAGCAGCCACGAGGGCAGACAAGAGACCCAGTACTTC
TRBD1	TRBJ1-1	.	TRBV2	CASSEQQGTTEAFF	TGTGCCAGCAGTGAACAACAGGGGACCACTGAAGCTTTCTTT
TRBD1	TRBJ2-7	.	TRBV5-1	CASSLGDRDPVSYEQYF	TGCGCCAGCAGCTTGGGGGACAGGGACCCCGTCTCCTACGAGCAGTACTTC
.	TRBJ1-1	.	TRBV2	CASSEEQNTEAFF	TGTGCCAGCAGTGAGGAACAGAACACTGAAGCTTTCTTT
TRBD2	TRBJ2-3	.	TRBV5-1	CASSSLTSGDTQYF	TGCGCCAGCAGCTCTCTGACTAGCGGGGATACGCAGTATTTT
.	TRBJ1-1	.	TRBV20-1	CSARRPGNTEAFF	TGCAGTGCTCGCCGACCGGGCAACACTGAAGCTTTCTTT
.	TRBJ2-7	.	TRBV3-1	CASSQGGSDEQYF	TGTGCCAGCAGCCAAGGGGGATCTGACGAGCAGTACTTC
.	TRBJ1-1	.	TRBV14	CASSPWGAEAFF	TGTGCCAGCAGCCCTTGGGGGGCCGAAGCTTTCTTT
TRBD1	TRBJ1-5	once	TRBV30	CAWSVRAGGQPQHF	TGTGCCTGGAGTGTTAGGGCAGGGGGACAGCCCCAGCATTTT
TRBD2	TRBJ2-3	.	TRBV15	CATSMGVTSGTDTQYF	TGTGCCACCAGCATGGGGGTGACTAGCGGCACAGATACGCAGTATTTT
.	TRBJ2-7	.	TRBV4-1	CASSQPGTYEQYF	TGCGCCAGCAGCCAACCTGGAACCTACGAGCAGTACTTC
.	TRBJ1-2	.	TRBV6-1	CASSEVFQGPTNYGYTF	TGTGCCAGCAGTGAAGTTTTCCAGGGCCCGACTAACTATGGCTACACCTTC
.	TRBJ1-5	.	TRBV6-5	CASSYDRWQPQHF	TGTGCCAGCAGTTACGACCGATGGCAGCCCCAGCATTTT
.	TRBJ2-5	.	TRBV9	CASSFRGQETQYF	TGTGCCAGCTCCTTTCGTGGTCAGGAGACCCAGTACTTC
.	TRBJ2-3	.	TRBV7-2	CASSLDRITDTQYF	TGTGCCAGCAGCTTAGACCGGATCACAGATACGCAGTATTTT
.	TRBJ2-6	.	TRBV5-6	CASSRGGGANVLTF	TGTGCCAGCAGCCGCGGTGGGGGGGCCAACGTCCTGACTTTC
TRBD1	TRBJ2-5	.	TRBV29-1	CSVGQGYQETQYF	TGCAGCGTTGGACAGGGGTACCAAGAGACCCAGTACTTC
TRBD2	TRBJ2-3	.	TRBV5-1	CASSLGGLANTQYF	TGCGCCAGCAGCTTGGGAGGACTAGCAAATACGCAGTATTTT
.	TRBJ2-6	.	TRBV4-1	CASSQDMYRLSGGANVLTF	TGCGCCAGCAGCCAAGATATGTACAGACTTTCAGGCGGGGCCAACGTCCTGACTTTC
TRBD2	TRBJ2-5	.	TRBV5-1	CASSLSGGGTQETQYF	TGCGCCAGCAGCTTGTCTGGCGGGGGGACCCAAGAGACCCAGTACTTC
.	TRBJ1-3	.	TRBV15	CATSRGGIPSGNTIYF	TGTGCCACCAGCAGGGGAGGAATTCCTTCTGGAAACACCATATATTTT
.	TRBJ1-1	.	TRBV20-1	CSAPDSRNTEAFF	TGCAGTGCTCCGGACAGTAGGAACACTGAAGCTTTCTTT
.	TRBJ2-2	.	TRBV9	CASSVLPGTGELFF	TGTGCCAGCAGCGTCCTTCCGGGCACCGGGGAGCTGTTTTTT
TRBD2	TRBJ2-3	.	TRBV7-2	CASSLVSSGGEDTQYF	TGTGCCAGCAGCTTAGTCAGCAGCGGGGGGGAGGATACGCAGTATTTT
TRBD2	TRBJ2-5	.	TRBV19	CASSITRLAGQETQYF	TGTGCCAGTAGTATCACCCGACTAGCGGGCCAAGAGACCCAGTACTTC
.	TRBJ2-5	.	TRBV5-4	CASSTDLGETQYF	TGTGCCAGCAGCACCGATTTGGGGGAGACCCAGTACTTC
.	TRBJ1-1	.	TRBV2	CASNFGSGDTEAFF	TGTGCCAGCAACTTCGGCTCTGGGGACACTGAAGCTTTCTTT
TRBD2	TRBJ2-1	.	TRBV24-1	CATRPGLAGDQEQFF	TGTGCCACCAGACCCGGACTAGCGGGAGATCAGGAGCAGTTCTTC
.	TRBJ2-3	.	TRBV28	CASISGSPVTDTQYF	TGTGCCAGCATATCCGGGAGTCCGGTAACAGATACGCAGTATTTT
TRBD2	TRBJ2-3	.	TRBV29-1	CSVEAQAGGFADTQYF	TGCAGCGTTGAGGCCCAAGCGGGAGGCTTTGCAGATACGCAGTATTTT
TRBD1	TRBJ1-1	.	TRBV3-1	CASSQGLTGVNTEAFF	TGTGCCAGCAGCCAAGGCCTGACAGGGGTGAACACTGAAGCTTTCTTT
.	TRBJ2-7	.	TRBV6-5	CASSYGAGRSYEQYF	TGTGCCAGCAGTTACGGCGCAGGGCGCTCCTACGAGCAGTACTTC